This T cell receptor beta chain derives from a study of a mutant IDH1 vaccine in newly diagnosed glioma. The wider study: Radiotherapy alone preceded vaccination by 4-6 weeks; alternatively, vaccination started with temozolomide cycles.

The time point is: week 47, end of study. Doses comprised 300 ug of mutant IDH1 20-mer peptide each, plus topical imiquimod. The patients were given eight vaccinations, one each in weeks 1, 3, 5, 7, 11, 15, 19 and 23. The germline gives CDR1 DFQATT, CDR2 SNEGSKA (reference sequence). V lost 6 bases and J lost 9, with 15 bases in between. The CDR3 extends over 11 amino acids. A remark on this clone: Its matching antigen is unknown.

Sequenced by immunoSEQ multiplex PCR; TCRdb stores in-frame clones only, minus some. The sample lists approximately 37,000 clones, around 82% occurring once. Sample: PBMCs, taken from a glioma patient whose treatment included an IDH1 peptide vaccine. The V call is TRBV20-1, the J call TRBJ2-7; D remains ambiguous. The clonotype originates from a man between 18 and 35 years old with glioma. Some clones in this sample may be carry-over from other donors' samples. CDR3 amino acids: CSASIFDGQYF. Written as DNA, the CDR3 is TGCAGTGCCTCAATCTTTGACGGGCAGTACTTC.